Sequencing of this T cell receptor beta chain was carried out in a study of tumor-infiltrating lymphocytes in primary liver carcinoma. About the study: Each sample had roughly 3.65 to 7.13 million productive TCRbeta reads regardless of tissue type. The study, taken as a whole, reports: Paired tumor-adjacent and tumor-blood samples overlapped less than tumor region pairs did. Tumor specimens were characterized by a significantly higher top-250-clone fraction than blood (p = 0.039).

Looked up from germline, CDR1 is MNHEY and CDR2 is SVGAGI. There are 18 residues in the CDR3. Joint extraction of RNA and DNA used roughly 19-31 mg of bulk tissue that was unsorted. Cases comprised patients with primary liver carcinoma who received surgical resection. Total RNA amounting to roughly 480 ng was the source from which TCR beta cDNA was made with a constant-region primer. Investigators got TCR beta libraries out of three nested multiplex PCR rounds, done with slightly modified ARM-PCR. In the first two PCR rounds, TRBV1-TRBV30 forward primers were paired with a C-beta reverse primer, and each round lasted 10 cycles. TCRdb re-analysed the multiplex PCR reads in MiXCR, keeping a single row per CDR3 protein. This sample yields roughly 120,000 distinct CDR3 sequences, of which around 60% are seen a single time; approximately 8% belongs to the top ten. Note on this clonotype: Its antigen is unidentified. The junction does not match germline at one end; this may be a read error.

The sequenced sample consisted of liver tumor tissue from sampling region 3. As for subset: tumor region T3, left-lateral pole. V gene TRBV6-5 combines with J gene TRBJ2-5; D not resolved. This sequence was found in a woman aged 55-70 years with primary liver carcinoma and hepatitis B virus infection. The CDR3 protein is CTSSEGLGLALYQETQYF. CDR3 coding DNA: TGTACCAGCAGTGAAGGCCTTGGATTAGCCCTGTACCAAGAGACCCAGTACTTC.